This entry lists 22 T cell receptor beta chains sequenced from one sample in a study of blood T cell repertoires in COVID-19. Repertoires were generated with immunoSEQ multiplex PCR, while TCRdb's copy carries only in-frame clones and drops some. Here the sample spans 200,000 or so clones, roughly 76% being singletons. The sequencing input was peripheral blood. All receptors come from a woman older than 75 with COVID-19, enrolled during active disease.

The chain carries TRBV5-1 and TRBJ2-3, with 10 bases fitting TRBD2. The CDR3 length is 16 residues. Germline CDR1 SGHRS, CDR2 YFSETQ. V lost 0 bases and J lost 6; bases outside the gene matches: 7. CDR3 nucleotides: TGCGCCAGCAGCTTGGATCAGCGGGGGGGCGTTGATACGCAGTATTTT. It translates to CASSLDQRGGVDTQYF.

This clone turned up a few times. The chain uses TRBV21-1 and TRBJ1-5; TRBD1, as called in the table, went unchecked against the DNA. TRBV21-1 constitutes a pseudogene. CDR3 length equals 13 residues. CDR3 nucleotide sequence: TGTGCCAGCAGTACAGGGATGATTCAGCCCCAGCATTTT. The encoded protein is CASSTGMIQPQHF.

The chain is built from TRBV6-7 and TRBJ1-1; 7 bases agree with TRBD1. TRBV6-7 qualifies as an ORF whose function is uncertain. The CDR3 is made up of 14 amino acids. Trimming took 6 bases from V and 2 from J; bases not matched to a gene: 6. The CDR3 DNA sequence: TGTGCCAGCAGACCCGACAGGGTTAACACTGAAGCTTTCTTT. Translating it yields CASRPDRVNTEAFF.

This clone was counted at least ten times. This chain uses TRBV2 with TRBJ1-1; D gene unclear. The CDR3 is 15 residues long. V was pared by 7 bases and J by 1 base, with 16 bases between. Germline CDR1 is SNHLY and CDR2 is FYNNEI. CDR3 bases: TGTGCCAGCACCCTCTCCCAACCGGGGAACACTGAAGCTTTCTTT. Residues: CASTLSQPGNTEAFF.

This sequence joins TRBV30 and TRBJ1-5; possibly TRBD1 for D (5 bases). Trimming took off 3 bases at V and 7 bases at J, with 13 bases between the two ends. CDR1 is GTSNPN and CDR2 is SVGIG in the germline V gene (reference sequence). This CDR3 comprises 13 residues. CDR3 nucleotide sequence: TGTGCCTGGAGGGGGCTTCCGCGCCAGCCCCAGCATTTT. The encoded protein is CAWRGLPRQPQHF.

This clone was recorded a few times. The CDR3 here is CASSSTGTYNYEQYF. CDR3 nucleotide sequence: TGTGCCAGCAGCTCGACCGGGACATACAACTACGAGCAGTACTTC. This rearrangement joins TRBV7-2 to TRBJ2-7; maybe TRBD1 (6 bases). Trimming took off 4 bases at V and 3 bases at J, with 16 bases between the two ends. Per germline, CDR1 SGHTA and CDR2 FQGNSA. The CDR3 loop spans 15 amino acids.

The CDR3 DNA follows: TGCGCCAGCAGCGAGGGACAGAGCTACTATGGCTACACCTTC. It yields the protein CASSEGQSYYGYTF. V gene TRBV5-1 combines with J gene TRBJ1-2, with 7 bases identical to TRBD1. Germline loops: CDR1 SGHRS, CDR2 YFSETQ. This CDR3 is 14 amino acids long. The J segment lost 3 bases and the V segment lost 4 bases, leaving 6 bases of the junction unmatched.

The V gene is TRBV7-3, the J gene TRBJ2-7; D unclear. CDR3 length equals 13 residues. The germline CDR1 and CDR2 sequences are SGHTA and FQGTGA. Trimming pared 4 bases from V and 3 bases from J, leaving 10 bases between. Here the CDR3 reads CASSSGPLYEQYF. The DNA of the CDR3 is TGTGCCAGCAGCTCGGGTCCGCTCTACGAGCAGTACTTC.

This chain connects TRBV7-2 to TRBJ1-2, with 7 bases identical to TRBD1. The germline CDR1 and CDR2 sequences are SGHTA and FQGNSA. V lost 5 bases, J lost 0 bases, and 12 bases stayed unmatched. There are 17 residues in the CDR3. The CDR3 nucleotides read TGTGCCAGCAGCCTATCGTACGGGACAGTACCTAACTATGGCTACACCTTC. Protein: CASSLSYGTVPNYGYTF. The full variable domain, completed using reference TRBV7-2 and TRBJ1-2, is GAGVSQSPSNKVTEKGKDVELRCDPISGHTALYWYRQSLGQGLEFLIYFQGNSAPDKSGLPSDRFSAERTGGSVSTLTIQRTQQEDSAVYLCASSLSYGTVPNYGYTFGSGTRLTVV.

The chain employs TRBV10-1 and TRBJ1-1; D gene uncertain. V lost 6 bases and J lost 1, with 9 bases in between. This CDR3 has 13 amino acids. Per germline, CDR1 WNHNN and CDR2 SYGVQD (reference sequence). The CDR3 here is CASRSLRNTEAFF. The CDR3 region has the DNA TGCGCCAGCAGATCCCTTAGGAACACTGAAGCTTTCTTT.

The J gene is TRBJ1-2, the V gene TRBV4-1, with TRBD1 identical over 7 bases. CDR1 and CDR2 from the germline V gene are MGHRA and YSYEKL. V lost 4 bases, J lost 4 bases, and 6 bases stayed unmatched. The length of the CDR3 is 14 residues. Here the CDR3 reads CASSPTGFFYGYTF. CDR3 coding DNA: TGCGCCAGCAGCCCGACAGGGTTCTTCTATGGCTACACCTTC.

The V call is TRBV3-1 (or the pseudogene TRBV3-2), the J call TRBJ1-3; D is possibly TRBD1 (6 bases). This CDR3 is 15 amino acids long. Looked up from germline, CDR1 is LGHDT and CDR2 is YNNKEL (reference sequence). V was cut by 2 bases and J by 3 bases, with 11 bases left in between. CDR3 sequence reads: CASSQFTGFGNTIYF. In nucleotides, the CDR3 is TGTGCCAGCAGCCAATTTACAGGGTTTGGAAACACCATATATTTT.

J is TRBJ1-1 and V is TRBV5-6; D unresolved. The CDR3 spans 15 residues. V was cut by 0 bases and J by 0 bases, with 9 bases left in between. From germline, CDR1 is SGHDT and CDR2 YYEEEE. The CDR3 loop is CASSLVQYLNTEAFF. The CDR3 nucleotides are TGTGCCAGCAGCTTGGTGCAATACTTGAACACTGAAGCTTTCTTT.

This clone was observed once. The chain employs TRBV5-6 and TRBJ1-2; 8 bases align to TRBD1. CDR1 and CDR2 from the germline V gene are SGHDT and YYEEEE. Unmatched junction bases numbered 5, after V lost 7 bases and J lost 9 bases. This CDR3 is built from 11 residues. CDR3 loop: CASQRTGRYTF. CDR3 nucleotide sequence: TGTGCCAGCCAAAGGACAGGGCGCTACACCTTC.

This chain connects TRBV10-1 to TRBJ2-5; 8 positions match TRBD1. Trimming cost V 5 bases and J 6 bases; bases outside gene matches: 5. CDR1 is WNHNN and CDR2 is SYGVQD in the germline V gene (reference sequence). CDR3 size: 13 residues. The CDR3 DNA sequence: TGCGCCAGCAGTCTCGGACAGGGTAAGACCCAGTACTTC. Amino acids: CASSLGQGKTQYF.

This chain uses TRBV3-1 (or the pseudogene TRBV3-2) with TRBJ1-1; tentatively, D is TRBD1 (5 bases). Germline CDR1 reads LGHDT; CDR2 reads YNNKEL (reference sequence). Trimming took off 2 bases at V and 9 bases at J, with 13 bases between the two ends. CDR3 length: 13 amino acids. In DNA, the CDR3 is TGTGCCAGCAGCCAACCGACAGTAGGGAAAGCTTTCTTT. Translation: CASSQPTVGKAFF.

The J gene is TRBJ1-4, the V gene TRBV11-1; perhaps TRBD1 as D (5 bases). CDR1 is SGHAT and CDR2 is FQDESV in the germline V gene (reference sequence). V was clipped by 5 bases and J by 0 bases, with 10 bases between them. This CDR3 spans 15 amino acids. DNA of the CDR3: TGTGCCAGCAGCCTGACAGCCCCAACTAATGAAAAACTGTTTTTT. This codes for CASSLTAPTNEKLFF. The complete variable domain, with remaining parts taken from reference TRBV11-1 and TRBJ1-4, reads EAEVAQSPRYKITEKSQAVAFWCDPISGHATLYWYRQILGQGPELLVQFQDESVVDDSQLPKDRFSAERLKGVDSTLKIQPAELGDSAMYLCASSLTAPTNEKLFFGSGTQLSVL.

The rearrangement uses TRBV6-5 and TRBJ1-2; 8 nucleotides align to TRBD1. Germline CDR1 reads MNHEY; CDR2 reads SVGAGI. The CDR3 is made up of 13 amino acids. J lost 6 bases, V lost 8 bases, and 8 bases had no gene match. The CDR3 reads CASFDRGRDGYTF. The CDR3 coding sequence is TGTGCCAGCTTCGACAGGGGCAGGGATGGCTACACCTTC.

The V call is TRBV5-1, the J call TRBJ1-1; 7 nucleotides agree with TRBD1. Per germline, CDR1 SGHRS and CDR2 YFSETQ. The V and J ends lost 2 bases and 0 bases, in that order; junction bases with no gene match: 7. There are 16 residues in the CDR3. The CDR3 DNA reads TGCGCCAGCAGCTTCTGGGACAGCATCATGAACACTGAAGCTTTCTTT. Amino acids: CASSFWDSIMNTEAFF. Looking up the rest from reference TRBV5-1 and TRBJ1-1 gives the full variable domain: KAGVTQTPRYLIKTRGQQVTLSCSPISGHRSVSWYQQTPGQGLQFLFEYFSETQRNKGNFPGRFSGRQFSNSRSEMNVSTLELGDSALYLCASSFWDSIMNTEAFFGQGTRLTVV.

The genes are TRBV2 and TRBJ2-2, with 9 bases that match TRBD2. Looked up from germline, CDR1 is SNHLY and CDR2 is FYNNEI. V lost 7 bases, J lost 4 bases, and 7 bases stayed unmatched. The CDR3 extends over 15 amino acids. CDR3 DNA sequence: TGTGCCAGCACCCGACTAGCGGCCGCCACCGGGGAGCTGTTTTTT. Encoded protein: CASTRLAAATGELFF.

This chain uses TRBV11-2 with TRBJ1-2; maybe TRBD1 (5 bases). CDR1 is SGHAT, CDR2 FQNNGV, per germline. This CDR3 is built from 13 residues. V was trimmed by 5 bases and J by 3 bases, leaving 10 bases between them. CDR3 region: CASSQPTDYGYTF. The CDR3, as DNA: TGTGCCAGCAGCCAACCGACAGACTATGGCTACACCTTC.

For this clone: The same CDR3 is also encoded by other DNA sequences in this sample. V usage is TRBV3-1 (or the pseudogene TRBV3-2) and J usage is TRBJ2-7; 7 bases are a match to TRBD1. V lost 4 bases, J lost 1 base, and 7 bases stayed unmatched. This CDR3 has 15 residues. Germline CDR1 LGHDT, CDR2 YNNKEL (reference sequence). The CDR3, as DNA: TGTGCCAGCAGCCCCCGGGACAGAGGGTCCTACGAGCAGTACTTC. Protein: CASSPRDRGSYEQYF.